This TCR beta chain emerged from a study of shared clonotypes between healthy human individuals (TCRdb year 2020). Concerning the study at large: The cohort included three men and a couple of women between 18 and 49 years of age. Per donor, three plates each were used for CD4 naive and CD4 memory, two for CD8 naive, and one for CD8 memory. The study deeply sequenced blood TCR repertoires of several healthy adults to estimate repertoire size and the extent of clonotype sharing between individuals. To increase sequencing depth and limit assay-specific biases, different laboratories used diverse techniques to prepare libraries and sequence TCR repertoires. Each donor's leukapheresis produced roughly between about 0.8 and 8.9 billion PBMCs.

The full study reports these points: The genetic and exposure-history diversity represented was limited by the small number of donors. Even with the large sequencing depth, rarefaction of the sorted-subset datasets indicated that sequencing was incomplete. Higher generation probabilities were observed for clonotypes shared by all four sorted-subset donors than for non-shared clonotypes. Pairwise subsampling indicated that sequencing depth was expected to affect the degree of clonotype sharing among donors. Naive subsets generally had larger estimated clonotype richness than memory subsets. About 5% of naive CD4, more than 3% of naive CD8, approximately 2% of memory CD4, and over 0.35% of memory CD8 clonotypes were shared across several donors. Sampling was limited to blood, and TCR repertoires in tissue likely differ from TCR repertoires in blood.

Using the deep immunoSEQ assay, multiplex PCR amplified TCR CDR3 regions from genomic DNA. Extracted genomic DNA from each cell subset was distributed evenly across all wells of several immunoSEQ 96-well plates, and each plate was treated as a replicate. For sorted subsets, each replicate PCR was loaded with around 200 ng genomic DNA, equivalent to about 33,000 T cell genomes. Purified libraries were measured with a Qubit 3.0 fluorometer, size-checked on a Bioanalyzer 2100, and measured again with the KAPA Library Quantification kit. A separate single-read 150-cycle Illumina NextSeq 550 flow cell was used to sequence each immunoSEQ 96-well plate. In the source study's methods: Because only junctional sequences without quality scores were contained in the immunoSEQ output, filtering matching that applied to full-length reads could not be performed. To assign V/J genes and CDR3, sequences were annotated against IMGT germline references using PyIR, a Python wrapper for IgBLAST v1.9. Reads were removed for weak V/J assignments (E-value above 1e-6), missing CDR3, stop codons, out-of-frame junctions, or ambiguous translated residues. V3J clonotypes were defined as sequences sharing an identical inferred V gene, J gene, and CDR3 amino acid sequence. Percentage overlap between repertoires was calculated by dividing the number of shared unique clonotypes by the size of the smaller repertoire. RTK rarefaction, the Chao1 estimator, and Recon v2.1 estimates of unobserved clonotypes were used to assess repertoire richness. For all TCRbeta clonotypes obtained by the gDNA method from a handful of donors, generation probabilities were computed with OLGA. Not all clones reach the TCRdb copy of this immuneACCESS table, which keeps in-frame sequences only. Checked studies attribute under half of the gap to unresolved V genes and leave the rest unexplained. The DNA was the basis for D and trimming; V, J and clone size are from that table. This sample holds around 2,000,000 clones; about 93% were observed only once. The ten largest clones take up 1.5% to 2% of the sample.

Comment on this clone: Its antigen is currently not known. No quality values exist for individual bases; no much larger clone is one base distant.

V drops 2 bases and J drops 0 bases, leaving 9 bases in between. From the cysteine through the phenylalanine, the CDR3 covers 14 amino acids. Only the CDR3 region is kept as DNA, spanning 42 bases read in frame from base 1. Reading the germline V gene gives CDR1 SGHDT and CDR2 YYEEEE. CD8 naive samples were obtained by positive selection for CCR7 among CD45RO-negative cells, yielding a CD45RA+CCR7+ population from which TemRA cells were excluded. Healthy HIV-negative adults with no recently reported acute infections or vaccinations were included as donors. All donors were Caucasian adults living in Nashville, Tennessee, USA. Blood was collected by leukapheresis, and PBMCs were isolated by Ficoll-Histopaque density gradient centrifugation and then cryopreserved in liquid nitrogen vapor phase. Analytical flow cytometry was used to check the purity and quantity of every magnetically sorted T cell population. From each sorted fraction, genomic DNA was isolated and quantified by UV absorbance on a Nanodrop 2000c.

The chain was built from TRBV5-6 and TRBJ2-7; no D gene is confidently identified. Sequencing input: naive CD8+ T cells from PBMCs. Read against the paper, the sample's cell subset or site label means: CD45RA+CCR7+. The origin of this receptor is a young man in good health. Some clones in this sample may be carry-over from other donors' samples. The sequenced DNA is TGTGCCAGCAGCTTCTTGCGCAACTCCTACGAGCAGTACTTC. This translates into CASSFLRNSYEQYF.